The 6 T cell receptor beta chains given below trace back to one sample, sequenced in a study of shared clonotypes between healthy human individuals (dated by TCRdb to the early 2020s). The library came from the immunoSEQ multiplex PCR assay. The table was pulled from immuneACCESS by TCRdb, which kept in-frame rearrangements only. Such tables lose some clones; where checked, under half of the loss comes from unresolved V genes, and the rest has no known cause. Within this sample are about 380,000 clones, with roughly 96% of them counted one time only. In total, the top ten clones hold around 0.32% of the sample. Sequenced: memory CD8+ T cells sorted from blood. The intended sense of this specimen's cell subset or site label: CD45RO+ cells pooled with CCR7-negative TemRA cells. The receptors derive from a man under 40 in good health.

The chain has TRBV19 and TRBJ2-2; tentative D call: TRBD2 (5 bases). The CDR3 runs to 16 residues. Trimming removed 1 base from V and 2 bases from J, with 11 bases in between. CDR1 and CDR2 from the germline V gene are LNHDA and SQIVND (reference sequence). In DNA, the CDR3 is TGTGCCAGTAGTATAGTCCGGGGTCCCAACACCGGGGAGCTGTTTTTT. Translating gives CASSIVRGPNTGELFF.

The V gene is TRBV7-9, the J gene TRBJ2-5, with 7 positions matching TRBD2. V lost 6 bases and J lost 2; bases outside the gene matches: 0. Germline values: CDR1 SEHNR, CDR2 FQNEAQ (reference sequence). The CDR3 consists of 12 residues. The CDR3 reads CASRREQETQYF. The CDR3, as DNA: TGTGCCAGCAGGCGGGAGCAAGAGACCCAGTACTTC.

V is TRBV27 and J is TRBJ2-7, with TRBD2 identical over 7 bases. The J segment lost 4 bases and the V segment lost 3 bases, leaving 6 bases of the junction unmatched. The CDR3 length is 14 residues. Germline CDR1 reads MNHEY; CDR2 reads SMNVEV (reference sequence). CDR3 bases: TGTGCCAGCAGTTTCAAAGGTAGCGGGTACGAGCAGTACTTC. This encodes CASSFKGSGYEQYF.

The rearrangement uses TRBV27 and TRBJ2-7; TRBD2 might be the D (5 bases). Trimming took 5 bases from V and 0 from J, leaving 17 bases between them. The CDR3 extends over 16 amino acids. CDR1 and CDR2 from the germline V gene are MNHEY and SMNVEV (reference sequence). CDR3: CASSLDLAASSYEQYF. The CDR3 DNA reads as TGTGCCAGCAGTCTCGACCTAGCCGCATCCTCCTACGAGCAGTACTTC.

CDR3 sequence reads: CASSVTPGLAGELFF. CDR3 nucleotide sequence: TGTGCCAGCAGCGTAACTCCGGGACTAGCCGGGGAGCTGTTTTTT. V and J are TRBV9 and TRBJ2-2; 8 bases match TRBD2. Germline CDR1 reads SGDLS; CDR2 reads YYNGEE. V gave up 1 base and J gave up 6 bases; unmatched junction bases: 5. The CDR3 loop spans 15 amino acids.

This chain connects TRBV21-1 to TRBJ2-1; the DNA was not compared with TRBD2, the D call given in the table. TRBV21-1 is termed a pseudogene. This CDR3 region has 17 residues. CDR3 in DNA: TGTGCCAGCAGCAAAGCAGGGTTGCGGGAGTATAACAATGAGCAGTTCTTC. Encoded protein: CASSKAGLREYNNEQFF.